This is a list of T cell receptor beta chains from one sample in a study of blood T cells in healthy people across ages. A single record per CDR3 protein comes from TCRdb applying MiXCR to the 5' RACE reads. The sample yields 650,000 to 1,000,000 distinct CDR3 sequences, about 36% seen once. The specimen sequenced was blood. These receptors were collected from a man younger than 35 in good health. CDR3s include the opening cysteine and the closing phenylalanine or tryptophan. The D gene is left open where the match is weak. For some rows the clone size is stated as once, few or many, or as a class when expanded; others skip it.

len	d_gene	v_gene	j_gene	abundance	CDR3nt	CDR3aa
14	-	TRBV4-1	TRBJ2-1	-	TGCGCCAGCAGCCAGGGACAACCGTTGGATGAGCAGTTCTTC	CASSQGQPLDEQFF
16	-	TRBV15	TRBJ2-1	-	TGTGCCACCAGCAGAGAGTACGGTGGTTTACACAATGAGCAGTTCTTC	CATSREYGGLHNEQFF
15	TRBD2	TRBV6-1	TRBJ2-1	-	TGTGCCAGCAGTGAAGACAGCGGGATCTACAATGAGCAGTTCTTC	CASSEDSGIYNEQFF
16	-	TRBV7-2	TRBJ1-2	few	TGTGCCAGCAGCTTAGGAGGTGGGGGCCCTGGGGAAGGCTACACCTTC	CASSLGGGGPGEGYTF
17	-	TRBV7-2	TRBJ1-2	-	TGTGCCAGCAGCACGTCCTCGTTATTAGGGCCGGGCTATGGCTACACCTTC	CASSTSSLLGPGYGYTF
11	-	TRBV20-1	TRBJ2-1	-	TGCAGTGCCGAACTCGTCAATGGGCAGTTCTTC	CSAELVNGQFF
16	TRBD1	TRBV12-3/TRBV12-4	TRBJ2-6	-	TGTGCCAGCAGTCCCCAGGGGGCCCGTGGGGCCAACGTCCTGACTTTC	CASSPQGARGANVLTF
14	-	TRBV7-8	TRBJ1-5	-	TGTGCCAGCAGCCCTGGGGCGAGCAATCAGCCCCAGCATTTT	CASSPGASNQPQHF
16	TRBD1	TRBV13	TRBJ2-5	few	TGTGCCAGCAGCTCTCCAGGGACAGGGTCACAAGAGACCCAGTACTTC	CASSSPGTGSQETQYF
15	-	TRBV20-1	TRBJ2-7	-	TGCAGTGCTTCCCACGTTGACAGCCCCTCCTACGAGCAGTACTTC	CSASHVDSPSYEQYF
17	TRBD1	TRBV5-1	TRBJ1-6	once	TGCGCCAGCAGCCCCGGGACAGGGAGCTCCTATAATTCACCCCTCCACTTT	CASSPGTGSSYNSPLHF
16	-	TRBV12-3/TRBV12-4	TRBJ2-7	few	TGTGCCAGCAGTTTAAAGGGGGGGGACAGGATCAATGAGCAGTACTTC	CASSLKGGDRINEQYF
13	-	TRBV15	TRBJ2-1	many	TGTGCCACCAGCAGTGGGAAATACAATGAGCAGTTCTTC	CATSSGKYNEQFF
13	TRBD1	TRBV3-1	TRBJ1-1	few	TGTGCCAGCAGCCCGGGGACAGAGCCTGAAGCTTTCTTT	CASSPGTEPEAFF
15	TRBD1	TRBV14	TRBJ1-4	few	TGTGCCAGCAGCCAAGCACCGGGACAGATTGAAAAACTGTTTTTT	CASSQAPGQIEKLFF
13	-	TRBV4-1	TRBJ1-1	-	TGCGCCAGCAGCCACGTTGCCGCGGGAGAAGCTTTCTTT	CASSHVAAGEAFF
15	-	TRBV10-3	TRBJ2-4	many	TGTGCCATCAGTGATCCTGGGGTAGCCAAAAACATTCAGTACTTC	CAISDPGVAKNIQYF
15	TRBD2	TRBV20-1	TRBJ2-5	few	TGCAGTGCTAGGGAGGCTAGCGGGAACCAAGAGACCCAGTACTTC	CSAREASGNQETQYF
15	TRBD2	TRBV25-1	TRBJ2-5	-	TGTGCCAGCAGTGGAGGGGCTAGCGGGGCCCGTCCCCAGTACTTC	CASSGGASGARPQYF
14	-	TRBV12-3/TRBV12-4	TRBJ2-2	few	TGTGCCAGCACCAAAATTACCGGAACCGGGGAGCTGTTTTTT	CASTKITGTGELFF
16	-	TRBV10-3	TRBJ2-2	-	TGTGCCATCAGTGAGTCGGTCGGGGCGAACACCGGGGAGCTGTTTTTT	CAISESVGANTGELFF
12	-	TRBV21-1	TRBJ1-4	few	TGTGCCAGCACGTGCACAGATGAAAAACTGTTTTTT	CASTCTDEKLFF
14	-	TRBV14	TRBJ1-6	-	TGTGCCAGCAAGAGGAGCTCCTATAATTCACCCCTCCACTTT	CASKRSSYNSPLHF
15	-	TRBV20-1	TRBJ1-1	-	TGCGGTGCTAGCCAGACAGGCCGCATTAGCACTGAAGCTTTCTTT	CGASQTGRISTEAFF
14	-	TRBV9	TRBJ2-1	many	TGTGCCAGCAGCGCGGGGGGCACCTACAATGAGCAGTTCTTC	CASSAGGTYNEQFF
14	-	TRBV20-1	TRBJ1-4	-	TGCAGTGCTAGAGATGCGGGGGGGTTAGAAAAACTGTTTTTT	CSARDAGGLEKLFF
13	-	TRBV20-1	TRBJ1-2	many	TGCAGTGCCCCCCATGGTGGAAGCTATGGCTACACCTTC	CSAPHGGSYGYTF
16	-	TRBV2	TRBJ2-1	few	TGTGCCAGCAGTGAATTCAAGGTCCCGGGATACAATGAGCAGTTCTTC	CASSEFKVPGYNEQFF